Following are 4 T cell receptor beta chains from one sample sequenced in a study of STAT5B mutations in CD4+ large granular lymphocyte leukemia. Repertoires were generated with immunoSEQ multiplex PCR, while TCRdb's copy carries only in-frame clones and drops some. The sample has approximately 32,000 clones; 69% are singletons. The sequencing input was CD4+ T cells from blood buffy coats. These receptors all stem from a human donor in good health.

The chain employs TRBV30 and TRBJ1-6; 7 nucleotides align to TRBD1. This CDR3 has 13 amino acids. Germline lookup yields CDR1 GTSNPN and CDR2 SVGIG (reference sequence). The junction had 5 bases not matched to a gene; V was cut back by 4 bases and J by 8 bases. The CDR3 DNA follows: TGTGCCTGGACGGACAGGCGGGATTCACCCCTCCACTTT. This encodes CAWTDRRDSPLHF.

V gene TRBV9 combines with J gene TRBJ2-2, with 8 bases aligning to TRBD2. V was clipped by 4 bases and J by 1 base; unmatched bases: 12. CDR3 length: 18 amino acids. In germline, CDR1 is SGDLS, CDR2 YYNGEE. The CDR3 nucleotides are TGTGCCAGCAGCTCCCGAAATCTAGCGGGCGGGAACACCGGGGAGCTGTTTTTT. Protein: CASSSRNLAGGNTGELFF.

The chain has TRBV6-5 and TRBJ2-7; the match to TRBD2 covers 7 bases. The germline V gene encodes CDR1 MNHEY and CDR2 SVGAGI. With 7 bases clipped from V and 4 bases from J, the junction kept 13 bases outside the gene matches. This CDR3 comprises 15 residues. This CDR3 is CASTPLRGVGYEQYF. In nucleotides, the CDR3 is TGTGCCAGCACCCCCCTCCGGGGGGTCGGGTACGAGCAGTACTTC.

This chain connects TRBV7-6 to TRBJ2-2, with 8 bases identical to TRBD1. Germline CDR1 reads SGHVS; CDR2 reads FNYEAQ. V lost 5 bases to trimming and J lost 6 bases; unmatched junction nucleotides: 8. There are 15 residues in the CDR3. For the CDR3, the DNA is TGTGCCAGCAGCAAAGGACAGGGCGGGTCCGGGGAGCTGTTTTTT. Translation: CASSKGQGGSGELFF.